This T cell receptor (beta chain) was recorded in a study of T cell responses to AZD1222 COVID-19 vaccine. Whole-study findings and limits: Seropositive AZD1222 recipients at baseline numbered only 6 or 7. Once two AZD1222 doses were given, Spike-specific TCR breadth and depth went up. It should be noted that donors were predominantly white British and more often female, and clonal diversity was possibly underestimated.

With regard to this clone: The antigen remains unidentified. Other DNA variants within this sample encode the same CDR3.

Profiled with immunoSEQ multiplex PCR; TCRdb holds only in-frame clones, not every one. The sample includes more than 85,000 clones, about 90% of them seen just once. The sequences come from peripheral blood, collected on day 0 of AZD1222 vaccination. The TCR comes from an adult in good health.

This chain's CDR3 is CASSQAGGSNQPQHF. The CDR3 nucleotides are TGCGCCAGCAGCCAGGCCGGGGGTAGCAATCAGCCCCAGCATTTT. The rearrangement links TRBV4-1 to TRBJ1-5, with a possible D match to TRBD1 (5 bases). Germline V gene lookup returns CDR1 MGHRA and CDR2 YSYEKL. CDR3 length: 15 amino acids. V was clipped by 3 bases and J by 0 bases, with 9 bases between them.